Listed here are 9 T cell receptor beta chains from one sample, sequenced in a study of cytomegalovirus exposure and HLA in healthy donors. This PCR relied on a set of 60 Vbeta primers and 13 Jbeta primers. Sequenced by immunoSEQ multiplex PCR; TCRdb stores in-frame clones only, minus some. The sample lists 250,000 to 350,000 clones, under 80% seen once, with approximately 2.1% in the top ten. Specimen: PBMCs. The receptors come from a female donor in good health and CMV-seronegative.

The chain has TRBV5-1 and TRBJ1-3, with D possibly being TRBD1 (6 bases). The CDR3 has 15 residues. CDR1 is SGHRS, CDR2 YFSETQ, per germline. Between the trimmed V and J ends, which lost 4 bases and 8 bases, there was a span of 19 bases. CDR3 in amino acids: CASSVAPGARDTIYF. The CDR3 bases are TGCGCCAGCAGCGTGGCCCCAGGGGCAAGGGACACCATATATTTT. Combining the CDR3 with reference TRBV5-1 and TRBJ1-3 gives the whole variable domain KAGVTQTPRYLIKTRGQQVTLSCSPISGHRSVSWYQQTPGQGLQFLFEYFSETQRNKGNFPGRFSGRQFSNSRSEMNVSTLELGDSALYLCASSVAPGARDTIYFGEGSWLTVV.

V and J are TRBV7-9 and TRBJ2-7; 9 nucleotides agree with TRBD1. In germline, CDR1 is SEHNR, CDR2 FQNEAQ (reference sequence). The CDR3 is 15 residues long. V lost 7 bases and J lost 5; bases outside the gene matches: 12. CDR3 protein: CASIPQGQGLDEQYF. In nucleotides, the CDR3 is TGTGCCAGCATCCCACAGGGACAGGGTCTGGACGAGCAGTACTTC.

The rearrangement uses TRBV6-5 and TRBJ2-1, with D maybe TRBD2 (6 bases). In germline, CDR1 is MNHEY, CDR2 SVGAGI. The V gene lost 6 bases and the J gene lost 0 bases, with 12 bases spanning the gap. The CDR3 is 15 residues long. The CDR3 here is CASRVRGGSYNEQFF. DNA for the CDR3: TGTGCCAGCAGGGTACGGGGAGGCTCCTACAATGAGCAGTTCTTC.

The chain has TRBV6-5 and TRBJ1-1; D is unclear. CDR3 length equals 12 residues. Germline V gene data show CDR1 as MNHEY and CDR2 as SVGAGI. Trimming left V 6 bases short and J 0 bases short, with 5 bases between. The CDR3 here is CASSLLNTEAFF. The CDR3 DNA is TGTGCCAGCAGCCTACTGAACACTGAAGCTTTCTTT.

This clone has ten or more counts. The rearrangement uses TRBV7-9 and TRBJ2-2; D remains unclear. The CDR3 is made up of 17 amino acids. From germline, CDR1 is SEHNR and CDR2 FQNEAQ (reference sequence). V lost 1 base, J lost 0 bases, and 12 bases lay in between. The CDR3, as DNA: TGTGCCAGCAGCTTAGTTTCAGGCACCGCGAACACCGGGGAGCTGTTTTTT. It yields the protein CASSLVSGTANTGELFF.

This clone showed up just a few times. The rearrangement uses TRBV4-1 and TRBJ1-5, with 7 bases fitting TRBD1. With 0 bases clipped from V and 0 bases from J, the junction kept 14 bases outside the gene matches. In germline, CDR1 is MGHRA, CDR2 YSYEKL. The CDR3 extends over 20 amino acids. The CDR3 region has the DNA TGCGCCAGCAGCCAAGAGGCAACAGGGGCCTTTCATTATAGCAATCAGCCCCAGCATTTT. Protein product: CASSQEATGAFHYSNQPQHF.

This clone was detected only a few times. The chain links TRBV11-3 to TRBJ1-1, with no clear D. Trimming took 0 bases from V and 10 from J, leaving 9 bases between them. Germline V gene sequence: CDR1 SGHNT, CDR2 YENEEA. The CDR3 has 12 residues. CDR3 in DNA: TGTGCCAGCAGCTTAGAAGGTGGAGTAGCTTTCTTT. This translates into CASSLEGGVAFF. Combining the CDR3 with reference TRBV11-3 and TRBJ1-1 gives the whole variable domain EAGVVQSPRYKIIEKKQPVAFWCNPISGHNTLYWYLQNLGQGPELLIRYENEEAVDDSQLPKDRFSAERLKGVDSTLKIQPAELGDSAVYLCASSLEGGVAFFGQGTRLTVV.

This chain links TRBV28 with TRBJ2-3, with D maybe TRBD1 (7 bases). This CDR3 is built from 15 residues. Germline-derived CDR1 and CDR2 are MDHEN and SYDVKM. Trimming pared 6 bases from V and 4 bases from J, leaving 17 bases between. The CDR3 DNA reads as TGTGCCAGCAGCGCGACAGGGCGGGGTGCAGATACGCAGTATTTT. It encodes CASSATGRGADTQYF.

The CDR3 region is CASSFETTYEQYF. The CDR3 nucleotides read TGTGCCAGTAGTTTCGAGACTACCTACGAGCAGTACTTC. The V and J genes are TRBV19 and TRBJ2-7; D is possibly TRBD2 (5 bases). Deletions cut 5 bases from V and 2 bases from J, with 10 bases between. The CDR3 is 13 residues long. CDR1 and CDR2 (germline): LNHDA, SQIVND (reference sequence).